This T cell receptor beta chain stems from a study of cytomegalovirus exposure and HLA in healthy donors. The length of the CDR3 is 15 residues. CDR1 and CDR2 (germline): MNHNY, SVGAGI (reference sequence). V was pared by 2 bases and J by 5 bases, with 4 bases of the junction left unmatched. Profiling relied on immunoSEQ multiplex PCR, and the TCRdb table lists in-frame clones only, not all of them. In the table there are under 250,000 clones, approximately 87% of which are singletons. The sample consisted of PBMCs. V usage is TRBV6-6 and J usage is TRBJ2-5; 11 nucleotides align to TRBD1. This TCR derives from a man between 18 and 35 years old in good health and CMV-seronegative. As DNA, the CDR3 is TGTGCCAGCAGTTACGGACAGGGGGCATTGGAGACCCAGTACTTC. Protein sequence: CASSYGQGALETQYF.